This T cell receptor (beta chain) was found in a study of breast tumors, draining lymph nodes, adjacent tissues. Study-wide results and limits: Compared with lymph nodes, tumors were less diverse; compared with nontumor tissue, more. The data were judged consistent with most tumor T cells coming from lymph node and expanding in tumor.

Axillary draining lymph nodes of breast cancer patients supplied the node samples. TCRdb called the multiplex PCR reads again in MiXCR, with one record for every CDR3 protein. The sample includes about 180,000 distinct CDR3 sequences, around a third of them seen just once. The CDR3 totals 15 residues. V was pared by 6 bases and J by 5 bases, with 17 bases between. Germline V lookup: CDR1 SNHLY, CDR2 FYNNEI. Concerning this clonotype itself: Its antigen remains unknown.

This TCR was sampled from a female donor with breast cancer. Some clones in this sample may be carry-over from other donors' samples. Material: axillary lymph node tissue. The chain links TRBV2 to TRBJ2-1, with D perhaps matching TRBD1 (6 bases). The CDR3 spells CASRRDISGNNEQFF. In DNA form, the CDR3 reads TGTGCCAGCAGGAGGGACATCTCTGGAAACAATGAGCAGTTCTTC.